This TCR beta chain was retrieved from a study of cytomegalovirus exposure and HLA in healthy donors. Broader study findings: Later analysis associated a missense DCLRE1C variant with TCR beta V- and J-gene trimming.

Concerning this clone itself: Its antigen is unidentified.

V lost 4 bases, J lost 3 bases, and 8 bases stayed unmatched. The CDR3 runs to 15 residues. Germline CDR1 is SGHRS and CDR2 is YFSETQ. The PCR ran on 60 Vbeta and 13 Jbeta primers. The method was immunoSEQ multiplex PCR; TCRdb's version includes in-frame clones alone and lacks a portion of them. This sample has over 110,000 clones; around 82% occur once, and the top ten carry roughly 6.2%. Among the donors, all were healthy bone marrow donors. At the time of sampling, donors were nominally healthy, though unrecorded immune exposures were likely. Source material: PBMCs. The genes are TRBV5-1 and TRBJ2-5; 8 bases align to TRBD2. The receptor's source is a woman aged 40 to 50 in good health and CMV-seropositive. This chain's CDR3 is CASSQTSGIEETQYF. The CDR3 DNA sequence: TGCGCCAGCAGCCAAACTAGCGGCATCGAAGAGACCCAGTACTTC.